The clone carrying this T cell receptor beta chain was seen just once. The CDR3 consists of 15 residues. Germline CDR1 reads MNHNS; CDR2 reads SASEGT. J lost 5 bases, V lost 3 bases, and 7 bases had no gene match. Measured with immunoSEQ multiplex PCR; TCRdb has only the in-frame clones, and not every one. Altogether some 50,000 clones are present, 84% being singletons, with the ten largest covering around 8%. This sample is part of a study of blood T cell repertoires in COVID-19. The sample comprised peripheral blood. The receptor was isolated from a human donor in a cohort sampled during active COVID-19. The chain uses TRBV6-1 and TRBJ2-7; TRBD1 matches at 10 bases. The chain's CDR3 is CASSERGDRGDEQYF. The CDR3 region has the DNA TGTGCCAGCAGTGAGAGAGGGGACAGGGGTGACGAGCAGTACTTC.